These 21 T cell receptor beta chains share one sample of origin, sequenced in a study of technical replicates of blood from a handful of donors. Here immunoSEQ multiplex PCR was the method, and the copy in TCRdb shows in-frame clones only, minus some. The top ten hold 2.5% to 4% of the sample, which has some 56,000 clones, 90% to 95% seen once. Source material: PBMCs. These receptors all come from a human donor in good health. Some clones in this sample may be carry-over from other donors' samples.

The chain combines TRBV6-6 with TRBJ2-5; 12 nucleotides line up with TRBD2. The J call is doubtful: the DNA matches TRBJ2-7 better. Germline values: CDR1 MNHNY, CDR2 SVGAGI (reference sequence). The CDR3 is made up of 15 amino acids. The CDR3 bases are TGTGCCAGCAGTTTCGGGACTAGCGGGTCCTACGAGCAGTACTTC. Residues: CASSFGTSGSYEQYF.

The chain combines TRBV27 with TRBJ2-3, with D possibly matching TRBD2 (5 bases). V lost 2 bases, J lost 4 bases, and 7 bases lay in between. CDR3 length: 13 residues. CDR1 MNHEY and CDR2 SMNVEV come from the germline V gene (reference sequence). The CDR3 nucleotides read TGTGCCAGCAGTTTAGACGGGGCAGATACGCAGTATTTT. Amino acid sequence: CASSLDGADTQYF.

V is TRBV5-6 and J is TRBJ1-5, with TRBD1 as a possible D gene (5 bases). Germline assignment: CDR1 SGHDT and CDR2 YYEEEE. V gave up 3 bases and J gave up 7 bases, with 14 bases separating them. The CDR3 has 14 residues. The CDR3 region is CASSSSGIGQPQHF. DNA of the CDR3: TGTGCCAGCAGCTCATCAGGGATAGGGCAGCCCCAGCATTTT.

This chain uses TRBV7-6 with TRBJ2-1; the match to TRBD2 covers 12 bases. There are 16 residues in the CDR3. The V gene end was trimmed by 2 bases and the J gene end by 11 bases; junction bases not matched to a gene: 10. Looked up from germline, CDR1 is SGHVS and CDR2 is FNYEAQ. The CDR3 sequence: CASSLRGTSGGSQQFF. The DNA for the CDR3 is TGTGCCAGCAGCTTAAGGGGTACTAGCGGGGGGAGTCAGCAGTTCTTC.

The chain links TRBV19 to TRBJ1-2; possibly TRBD1 for D (6 bases). The CDR3 runs to 15 residues. Germline CDR1 LNHDA, CDR2 SQIVND (reference sequence). V dropped 5 bases and J dropped 0 bases, with 13 bases sitting between them. The CDR3 DNA follows: TGTGCCAGTAGTCCCGGGACACCGACTAACTATGGCTACACCTTC. It translates to CASSPGTPTNYGYTF. Using reference TRBV19 and TRBJ1-2 for the parts outside the CDR3, the full variable domain is DGGITQSPKYLFRKEGQNVTLSCEQNLNHDAMYWYRQDPGQGLRLIYYSQIVNDFQKGDIAEGYSVSREKKESFPLTVTSAQKNPTAFYLCASSPGTPTNYGYTFGSGTRLTVV.

The rearrangement links TRBV7-9 to TRBJ2-5; 8 nucleotides match TRBD2. Germline trimming cut 5 bases from V and 5 bases from J; bases unmatched to any gene: 10. Per the germline V gene, CDR1 is SEHNR and CDR2 is FQNEAQ (reference sequence). The CDR3 totals 15 residues. Here the CDR3 reads CASSTLAGLRETQYF. Here the CDR3 DNA reads TGTGCCAGCAGCACCCTAGCGGGCCTCCGGGAGACCCAGTACTTC. Drawing the rest from reference TRBV7-9 and TRBJ2-5, the complete variable domain is DTGVSQNPRHKITKRGQNVTFRCDPISEHNRLYWYRQTLGQGPEFLTYFQNEAQLEKSRLLSDRFSAERPKGSFSTLEIQRTEQGDSAMYLCASSTLAGLRETQYFGPGTRLLVL.

This chain uses TRBV5-4 with TRBJ2-7; 8 bases fit TRBD2. J gave up 4 bases and V 0 bases, and 3 bases lay outside the gene matches. Germline CDR1 is SGHNT and CDR2 is YYREEE (reference sequence). CDR3 length equals 14 residues. CDR3 protein: CASSLAASGYEQYF. CDR3 DNA sequence: TGTGCCAGCAGCTTGGCGGCTAGCGGGTACGAGCAGTACTTC.

This clone was observed a single time. The genes are TRBV19 and TRBJ2-1, with D maybe TRBD1 (6 bases). The germline V and J ends were trimmed by 6 bases and 10 bases, with 10 bases remaining between them. Per germline, CDR1 LNHDA and CDR2 SQIVND (reference sequence). The CDR3 extends over 11 amino acids. The CDR3 DNA sequence: TGTGCCAGTAGACAGGGTGGGGAGCAGTTCTTC. As protein: CASRQGGEQFF.

This clone turned up a few times. The chain has TRBV30 and TRBJ2-1; 12 bases are a match to TRBD2. Germline V gene lookup returns CDR1 GTSNPN and CDR2 SVGIG (reference sequence). The ends lost 2 bases at V and 7 bases at J; junction bases unmatched: 6. The CDR3 extends over 15 amino acids. The CDR3 region is CAWSKTSGSRNEQFF. In nucleotides, the CDR3 is TGTGCCTGGAGTAAGACTAGCGGGAGTCGGAATGAGCAGTTCTTC.

The chain is built from TRBV7-8 and TRBJ1-1; D is uncertain. CDR1 is SGHVS, CDR2 FQNEAQ, per germline. The CDR3 is 15 residues long. Between the trimmed V and J ends, which lost 4 bases and 4 bases, there was a span of 16 bases. CDR3 sequence (DNA): TGTGCCAGCAGCTCGAGATTGGGTGCGGGCACTGAAGCTTTCTTT. Its translation: CASSSRLGAGTEAFF. Full variable domain (rest looked up from reference TRBV7-8 and TRBJ1-1): GAGVSQSPRYKVAKRGQDVALRCDPISGHVSLFWYQQALGQGPEFLTYFQNEAQLDKSGLPSDRFFAERPEGSVSTLKIQRTQQEDSAVYLCASSSRLGAGTEAFFGQGTRLTVV.

V is TRBV15 and J is TRBJ1-1, with 8 bases that match TRBD1. CDR3 length equals 15 residues. The V gene end was trimmed by 2 bases and the J gene end by 11 bases; junction bases not matched to a gene: 13. Germline lookup yields CDR1 LNHNV and CDR2 YYDKDF (reference sequence). CDR3 loop: CATSRSGQGARGAFF. The CDR3 nucleotides read TGTGCCACCAGCAGATCCGGACAGGGAGCTCGAGGGGCTTTCTTT.

The gene calls are TRBV30 and TRBJ2-7, with a weak D call TRBD1 (6 bases). The CDR3 runs to 14 residues. V was clipped by 3 bases and J by 0 bases, with 12 bases between them. From germline, CDR1 is GTSNPN and CDR2 SVGIG (reference sequence). CDR3 nucleotide sequence: TGTGCCTGGAGCCGGGGACACCTCTCCTACGAGCAGTACTTC. Translated, it gives CAWSRGHLSYEQYF.

This sequence joins TRBV7-9 and TRBJ2-1, with TRBD2 matching 9 bases. Germline CDR1 and CDR2: SEHNR and FQNEAQ (reference sequence). V dropped 3 bases and J dropped 7; count of bases not matched to a gene: 4. The CDR3 is made up of 14 amino acids. CDR3 DNA sequence: TGTGCCAGCAGCTTTAGCGGGAGATTTAATGAGCAGTTCTTC. Translated: CASSFSGRFNEQFF.

The chain joins TRBV7-9 to TRBJ1-5; 10 bases agree with TRBD1. The CDR3 has 15 residues. Unmatched junction bases numbered 2, after V lost 4 bases and J lost 2 bases. Germline V lookup: CDR1 SEHNR, CDR2 FQNEAQ (reference sequence). Here the CDR3 reads CASSSGTGGNQPQHF. CDR3 DNA sequence: TGTGCCAGCAGCTCGGGGACAGGGGGCAATCAGCCCCAGCATTTT.

The chain carries TRBV2 and TRBJ1-1; 7 nucleotides line up with TRBD1. Germline loops: CDR1 SNHLY, CDR2 FYNNEI. This CDR3 has 14 residues. V lost 3 bases and J lost 3; bases outside the gene matches: 4. The CDR3 spells CASSELQGYTEAFF. In DNA form, the CDR3 reads TGTGCCAGCAGTGAGTTACAGGGGTACACTGAAGCTTTCTTT.

The V gene is TRBV18, the J gene TRBJ2-1; D is perhaps TRBD2 (5 bases). V shed 3 bases and J shed 3 bases, with 6 bases lying between them. Looked up from germline, CDR1 is KGHSH and CDR2 is LQKENI. The CDR3 runs 13 residues. For the CDR3, the DNA is TGTGCCAGCTCACCCGGGAACTACAATGAGCAGTTCTTC. Encoded protein: CASSPGNYNEQFF.

CDR3 region: CASSYSRAGGRETQYF. The DNA of the CDR3 is TGTGCCAGCAGTTACTCGAGGGCGGGGGGGCGAGAGACCCAGTACTTC. The chain joins TRBV6-5 to TRBJ2-5; the match to TRBD2 covers 9 bases. V gave up 0 bases and J gave up 4 bases; unmatched junction bases: 6. The germline gives CDR1 MNHEY, CDR2 SVGAGI. CDR3 length: 16 amino acids.

V is TRBV5-1 and J is TRBJ2-5, with TRBD2 identical over 9 bases. CDR1 and CDR2 from the germline V gene are SGHRS and YFSETQ. V lost 4 bases to trimming and J lost 4 bases; unmatched junction nucleotides: 5. This CDR3 region has 14 residues. CDR3 nucleotide sequence: TGCGCCAGCAGCCAAAGGACTAGCGTAGAGACCCAGTACTTC. Translation: CASSQRTSVETQYF.

V usage is TRBV6-1 and J usage is TRBJ1-3; D remains unclear. This CDR3 spans 15 amino acids. Per the germline V gene, CDR1 is MNHNS and CDR2 is SASEGT. V lost 7 bases, J lost 0 bases, and 13 bases lay in between. CDR3: CASNSAGSSGNTIYF. Written as DNA, the CDR3 is TGTGCCAGCAATTCGGCCGGGAGCTCTGGAAACACCATATATTTT.

The chain employs TRBV12-2 and TRBJ2-7; no DNA check was done on the table's D call, TRBD2. TRBV12-2 has pseudogene status. This CDR3 is 20 amino acids long. CDR3: CASRLAQTPSMETSSYEQYF. The CDR3 DNA is TGTGCAAGTCGCTTAGCGCAGACCCCTAGCATGGAGACGAGCTCCTACGAGCAGTACTTC.

The chain couples TRBV7-6 to TRBJ1-1; 8 nucleotides line up with TRBD1. Per germline, CDR1 SGHVS and CDR2 FNYEAQ. V lost 4 bases and J lost 0; bases outside the gene matches: 4. The CDR3 sequence is 15 residues long. In DNA form, the CDR3 reads TGTGCCAGCAGCTCCGGACAGGGAATGAACACTGAAGCTTTCTTT. The encoded protein is CASSSGQGMNTEAFF.